This TCR beta chain appears in the sequencing data of a study of T cell repertoires in aging, cancer and after chemotherapy. The template was genomic DNA from peripheral blood, not RNA. Regarding this clonotype: A much larger clone lies a single base off, so this may be a read error.

Between the trimmed V and J ends, which lost 7 bases and 2 bases, there was a span of 24 bases. The CDR3 totals 17 residues. Germline V gene data show CDR1 as ENHRY and CDR2 as SYGVKD. A mixed TRB-A/B primer pool amplified rearranged TRB by multiplex touch-down PCR. Each CDR3 protein gets one entry after TCRdb re-called the multiplex PCR reads with MiXCR. The table includes about 11,000 distinct CDR3 sequences, under 30% detected once. The sequenced material came from blood. The receptor comes from a human donor in good health. This chain uses TRBV10-3 with TRBJ2-7; no reliable D call. CDR3 in amino acids: CAITLIGETPLTYEQYF. As DNA, the CDR3 is TGTGCCATCACCCTGATTGGCGAGACACCCCTAACCTACGAGCAGTACTTC.